The sequence of this T cell receptor (beta chain) was determined in a study of cytomegalovirus exposure and HLA in healthy donors. Some clones are missing from TCRdb's copy, which holds only in-frame ones; the method was immunoSEQ multiplex PCR. Of under 200,000 clones in the sample, 75% to 90% were seen once. Study-wide results and limits: TCR clusters originating in the first cohort tended to co-occur in the approximately 130 validation repertoires, according to a later analysis. The study labeled 180 or so TCR beta chains cytomegalovirus-associated. Under in vitro conditions, a few CMV-associated chains were confirmed as specific for CMV antigens.

Concerning this clone itself: Its antigen remains unidentified. This CDR3 is also generated by other DNA sequences in the sample.

Sequenced: PBMCs. The sequence came from a woman aged 18-30 years in good health and CMV-seronegative.

For the CDR3, the DNA is TGTGCCAGTAGCCCGGGACAGGGGAGCTATGGCTACACCTTC. Protein: CASSPGQGSYGYTF. This chain connects TRBV19 to TRBJ1-2, with 10 positions matching TRBD1. The length of the CDR3 is 14 residues. Trimming removed 6 bases from V and 4 bases from J; junction bases left unmatched: 5. Germline CDR1 reads LNHDA; CDR2 reads SQIVND (reference sequence).